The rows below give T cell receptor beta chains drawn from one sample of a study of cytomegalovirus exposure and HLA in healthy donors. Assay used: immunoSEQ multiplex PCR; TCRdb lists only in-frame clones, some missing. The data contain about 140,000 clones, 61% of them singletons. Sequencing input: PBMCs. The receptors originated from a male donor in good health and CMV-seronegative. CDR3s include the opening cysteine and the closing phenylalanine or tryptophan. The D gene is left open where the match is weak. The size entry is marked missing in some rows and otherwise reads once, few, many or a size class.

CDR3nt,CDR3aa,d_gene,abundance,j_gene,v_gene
TGTGCCAGCAGTCCGGCCTCGTATGACAGGAACACTGAAGCTTTCTTT,CASSPASYDRNTEAFF,.,.,TRBJ1-1,TRBV5-4
TGTGCCAGCAGCCCCAGCGGGGCGCGGGAACGGTACGAGCAGTACTTC,CASSPSGARERYEQYF,TRBD2,.,TRBJ2-7,TRBV7-8
TGTGCCAGCTGTTCCGGGACCTACAATGAGCAGTTCTTC,CASCSGTYNEQFF,.,.,TRBJ2-1,TRBV6-6
TGTGCCAGCAGCTCCGGTGGCAATCAGCCCCAGCATTTT,CASSSGGNQPQHF,.,.,TRBJ1-5,TRBV11-2
TGTGCCAGCAGCCTACGACTAGCGGGGGCAGACGAGCAGTACTTC,CASSLRLAGADEQYF,TRBD2,few,TRBJ2-7,TRBV7-3
TGTGCCAGCAGCCTTGGGTTGGGAGGGACAGATACGCAGTATTTT,CASSLGLGGTDTQYF,TRBD2,.,TRBJ2-3,TRBV7-2
TGTGCCATCAGTGAGTCCCCACAGAACACTGAAGCTTTCTTT,CAISESPQNTEAFF,.,.,TRBJ1-1,TRBV10-3
TGTGCCAGCAGCGTAACGGGGATGAACACTGAAGCTTTCTTT,CASSVTGMNTEAFF,.,.,TRBJ1-1,TRBV9
TGTGCCAGCAGCGTCCAGGACAGCACCGGGGAGCTGTTTTTT,CASSVQDSTGELFF,.,.,TRBJ2-2,TRBV9
TGCGCCAGCAGCTCGGGACAGGGATTCGCTGGGGCCAACGTCCTGACTTTC,CASSSGQGFAGANVLTF,TRBD1,few,TRBJ2-6,TRBV10-1
TGTGCCACCAGCAGAGATGGAGATTGGAGGGACAGGGGATATTATGGCTACACCTTC,CATSRDGDWRDRGYYGYTF,TRBD1,.,TRBJ1-2,TRBV15
TGTGCCAGCAGACAAACCGGGACTTTAGGAAACACCATATATTTT,CASRQTGTLGNTIYF,.,.,TRBJ1-3,TRBV6-6
TGTGCCAGCAGCTTACAGGTTGATACGCAGTATTTT,CASSLQVDTQYF,.,.,TRBJ2-3,TRBV7-9
TGTGCCAGCAGCGAGGGACTAGCGGGGGGGAAGGTAGATACGCAGTATTTT,CASSEGLAGGKVDTQYF,TRBD2,.,TRBJ2-3,TRBV11-2
TGTGCCTGGAGTGTACTCGGAGACGGTAATTCACCCCTCCACTTT,CAWSVLGDGNSPLHF,.,.,TRBJ1-6,TRBV30
TGTGCCAGCAGCTCAGCGGGGGACGAGACCCAGTACTTC,CASSSAGDETQYF,TRBD2,.,TRBJ2-5,TRBV9
TGTGCCAGTACCAAGGCAGAGGGACTAGCGGGGAGCTCCTACGAGCAGTACTTC,CASTKAEGLAGSSYEQYF,TRBD2,few,TRBJ2-7,TRBV7-3
TGTGCCTGGAGTGTATTGACAGAAAATCAAGCTTTCTTT,CAWSVLTENQAFF,.,.,TRBJ1-1,TRBV30
TGTGCCAGCAGCCCCCCACCGGGGAACACCGGGGAGCTGTTTTTT,CASSPPPGNTGELFF,.,.,TRBJ2-2,TRBV9
TGTGCCAGCAGTTTACAGGTCCGAGAGACCCAGTACTTC,CASSLQVRETQYF,.,.,TRBJ2-5,TRBV28
TGCGCCAGCAGCTCGGGGTACGAGACCCAGTACTTC,CASSSGYETQYF,.,few,TRBJ2-5,TRBV5-1
TGTGCCAGCAGGCAGCGGCTAGACCGTAACTCTGGGGCCAACGTCCTGACTTTC,CASRQRLDRNSGANVLTF,.,.,TRBJ2-6,TRBV5-5
TGTGCCAGCAGTTCCGGGGGGAAGGAGCAGTACTTC,CASSSGGKEQYF,TRBD2,.,TRBJ2-7,TRBV28
TGTGCCAGCAGCCCGGACACTAACACCGGGGAGCTGTTTTTT,CASSPDTNTGELFF,.,.,TRBJ2-2,TRBV6-4
TGTGCCAGCAGTGAAGCGCTTGCCGGCCGAACCAAAGCGGGTGGCTACACCTTC,CASSEALAGRTKAGGYTF,.,.,TRBJ1-2,TRBV2
TGCGCCAGCAGCTTAGCCGGGACTAATGAAAAACTGTTTTTT,CASSLAGTNEKLFF,.,.,TRBJ1-4,TRBV5-1
TGTGCCAGCAGCCGCACAGGGACCTATGGCTACACCTTC,CASSRTGTYGYTF,.,.,TRBJ1-2,TRBV6-5
TGTGCCAGCAGTGGCGAGGTGGACACTGAAGCTTTCTTT,CASSGEVDTEAFF,.,few,TRBJ1-1,TRBV2
TGTGCCAGCAGGCAAGCGGGGGGGCCCTCAGATACGCAGTATTTT,CASRQAGGPSDTQYF,TRBD2,.,TRBJ2-3,TRBV2
TGTGCCAGCACCCTTATACTTTATAGGGGATATGGCTACCCCTTC,CASTLILYRGYGYPF,.,few,TRBJ1-2,TRBV5-6
TGTGCCAGCAGCTTTTTCTCTAACTATGGCTACACCTTC,CASSFFSNYGYTF,.,.,TRBJ1-2,TRBV7-2
TGTGCCAGCAGAACCGGGACATTGTCCTACGAGCAGTACTTC,CASRTGTLSYEQYF,.,few,TRBJ2-7,TRBV6-1
TGTGCCAGCAGCCATGTTAATTCCGGGACACCCCGCTACTACGAGCAGTACTTC,CASSHVNSGTPRYYEQYF,.,once,TRBJ2-7,TRBV14
TGCGCCAGCAGCCCCGGGACTAGCGGGGGGGGTGAGACCCAGTACTTC,CASSPGTSGGGETQYF,TRBD2,.,TRBJ2-5,TRBV4-1
TGTGCCAGCAGCTTAAACGCGGGGATGGGGAACACTGAAGCTTTCTTT,CASSLNAGMGNTEAFF,.,.,TRBJ1-1,TRBV7-3
TGTGCCAGTAGTACTCGAGTTTGGCAAGAGACCCAGTACTTC,CASSTRVWQETQYF,.,.,TRBJ2-5,TRBV19
TGCAGCGCCTCGGACAGATACTACGAGCAGTACTTC,CSASDRYYEQYF,.,few,TRBJ2-7,TRBV29-1
TGTGCCTGGAGTTTGAAAACAGGGGGCGGCGGTGAAAAACTGTTTTTT,CAWSLKTGGGGEKLFF,TRBD1,.,TRBJ1-4,TRBV30
TGTGCCAGCAGTTTATCAACAGGGCTTGGCTCCTATAATTCACCCCTCCACTTT,CASSLSTGLGSYNSPLHF,.,few,TRBJ1-6,TRBV28
TGTGCCAGCAGCTTATCTGGCGGTCCCGACAATGAGCAGTTCTTC,CASSLSGGPDNEQFF,.,few,TRBJ2-1,TRBV7-3
TGTGCCAGCAGCCTCGGTAGCCCGGCCAGCTCGAACACCGGGGAGCTGTTTTTT,CASSLGSPASSNTGELFF,.,many,TRBJ2-2,TRBV7-9
TGCAGCGTTGAAATACGGGCCAGGGGGTCCTACGAGCAGTACTTC,CSVEIRARGSYEQYF,TRBD1,.,TRBJ2-7,TRBV29-1
TGTGCCAGCAGTCTAGTCCTAAACAGGGGTCCTAATGAAAAACTGTTTTTT,CASSLVLNRGPNEKLFF,TRBD1,few,TRBJ1-4,TRBV5-8
TGTGCCAGCAGCTTAGTTGGGGACTCCCCTGACGAGCAGTACTTC,CASSLVGDSPDEQYF,.,few,TRBJ2-7,TRBV11-2
TGTGCCAGCAGTGGCGGGCAGACCTATAATTCACCCCTCCACTTT,CASSGGQTYNSPLHF,.,few,TRBJ1-6,TRBV2
TGTGCCTGGAGTTTTACGACAGGAGAAAATGAAAAACTGTTTTTT,CAWSFTTGENEKLFF,.,.,TRBJ1-4,TRBV30
TGTGCCAGCAGTGAATCCCCAAGGGGAGGGGAGACCCAGTACTTC,CASSESPRGGETQYF,TRBD2,.,TRBJ2-5,TRBV25-1
TGTGCCAGCAGTTTATCCCTCGGGACAGCCTTTCGCACAGATACGCAGTATTTT,CASSLSLGTAFRTDTQYF,TRBD1,few,TRBJ2-3,TRBV27
TGTGCCAGCAGTCGACAGGCGCACTATGGCTACACCTTC,CASSRQAHYGYTF,.,.,TRBJ1-2,TRBV6-5
TGCGCCAGCAGCCTGACAGCAACTAATGAAAAACTGTTTTTT,CASSLTATNEKLFF,.,many,TRBJ1-4,TRBV4-3
TGTGCCAGCCTGGGACTAGCGTTCACCGGGGAGCTGTTTTTT,CASLGLAFTGELFF,TRBD2,.,TRBJ2-2,TRBV2
TGTGCCAGCAGTTACTGGGTAGCGGGGGAACAAGAGACCCAGTACTTC,CASSYWVAGEQETQYF,TRBD2,.,TRBJ2-5,TRBV6-6